The rows below give T cell receptor beta chains drawn from one sample of a study of cytomegalovirus exposure and HLA in healthy donors. Profiling relied on immunoSEQ multiplex PCR, and the TCRdb table lists in-frame clones only, not all of them. The sample consists of 95,000 to 110,000 clones, over 9.5% of them appearing once. The source material was PBMCs. The receptors were gathered from a man between 35 and 55 years old in good health and CMV-seropositive. Both conserved end residues are part of each CDR3. D genes are given only for firm matches. Clone size, where shown, is once, few, many, or a class for clones that have expanded.

V gene	D gene	clone size	J gene	CDR3 protein	CDR3 DNA
TRBV7-9	.	many	TRBJ1-5	CASSLVGNSNQPQHF	TGTGCCAGCAGCTTAGTCGGGAATAGCAATCAGCCCCAGCATTTT
TRBV25-1	.	few	TRBJ1-2	CASSARGNGGGGYTF	TGTGCCAGCAGTGCGAGGGGGAATGGTGGAGGAGGCTACACCTTC
TRBV9	TRBD2	few	TRBJ2-3	CASRYRGREGDTQYF	TGTGCCAGCAGATATCGGGGCAGGGAGGGTGATACGCAGTATTTT
TRBV5-1	TRBD1	few	TRBJ2-7	CASSLGGTGSVYEQYF	TGCGCCAGCAGCTTGGGGGGGACAGGGAGCGTCTACGAGCAGTACTTC
TRBV28	.	.	TRBJ2-1	CASRRHGDYNEQFF	TGTGCCAGCAGACGTCACGGGGACTACAATGAGCAGTTCTTC
TRBV28	TRBD2	.	TRBJ2-7	CASRNSGRLHRLYF	TGTGCCAGCAGGAATAGCGGGAGGCTACACCGTCTGTACTTC
TRBV5-6	TRBD1	few	TRBJ2-3	CASSLRDRGRGGDTDTQYF	TGTGCCAGCAGCTTGAGGGACAGGGGAAGGGGGGGGGACACAGATACGCAGTATTTT
TRBV4-2	TRBD2	.	TRBJ2-7	CASSQGTSGRGWAGEQYF	TGTGCCAGCAGCCAAGGGACTAGCGGGAGAGGGTGGGCCGGCGAGCAGTACTTC
TRBV5-6	TRBD2	few	TRBJ2-1	CASFEREAYNEQFF	TGTGCCAGCTTTGAGCGGGAGGCTTACAATGAGCAGTTCTTC
TRBV19	TRBD1	.	TRBJ1-2	CASSIDAGQGFDYGYTF	TGTGCCAGTAGTATAGACGCGGGACAGGGTTTTGACTATGGCTACACCTTC
TRBV28	.	.	TRBJ1-1	CASSFWGGATEAFF	TGTGCCAGCAGTTTTTGGGGGGGGGCCACTGAAGCTTTCTTT
TRBV19	TRBD1	.	TRBJ1-5	CASSFSGQGNQPQHF	TGTGCCAGTAGTTTTAGCGGACAGGGAAATCAGCCCCAGCATTTT
TRBV7-2	.	few	TRBJ2-7	CASSLKRNSYEQYF	TGTGCCAGCAGCCTCAAGCGGAACTCATACGAGCAGTACTTC
TRBV6-1	TRBD1	.	TRBJ2-7	CASSARDRGDEQYF	TGTGCCAGCAGTGCTCGGGACAGGGGTGACGAGCAGTACTTC
TRBV11-2	.	few	TRBJ2-7	CASSFADYEQYF	TGTGCCAGCAGCTTTGCAGACTACGAGCAGTACTTC
TRBV5-5	.	.	TRBJ1-1	CASSFTGSPSGWNTEAFF	TGTGCCAGCAGCTTCACAGGTAGTCCTTCGGGTTGGAACACTGAAGCTTTCTTT
TRBV7-9	.	.	TRBJ2-1	CASSLVYGGGRIDEQFF	TGTGCCAGCAGCTTAGTTTACGGGGGTGGCCGTATCGATGAGCAGTTCTTC
TRBV7-3	TRBD2	.	TRBJ2-3	CASSLGLGADTQYF	TGTGCCAGCAGCTTGGGACTAGGTGCAGATACGCAGTATTTT
TRBV10-3	.	.	TRBJ2-7	CAISESGRDYEQYF	TGTGCCATCAGTGAGTCCGGACGGGACTACGAGCAGTACTTC
TRBV5-4	.	few	TRBJ2-7	CASSLGGNEYEQYF	TGTGCCAGCAGCTTGGGAGGGAACGAATACGAGCAGTACTTC
TRBV29-1	TRBD1	few	TRBJ2-3	CSVEGDRGDMDTQYF	TGCAGCGTTGAAGGGGACAGGGGTGATATGGATACGCAGTATTTT
TRBV5-4	.	.	TRBJ2-7	CASSLNSAYEQYF	TGTGCCAGCAGCTTGAATAGTGCCTACGAGCAGTACTTC
TRBV9	.	few	TRBJ2-5	CASSGIKETQYF	TGTGCCAGCAGTGGCATTAAAGAGACCCAGTACTTC
TRBV6-6	TRBD1	few	TRBJ2-3	CASSPGQGPQYF	TGTGCCAGCAGTCCCGGACAGGGACCGCAGTATTTT
TRBV2	.	.	TRBJ2-3	CASSPAGQYTHTDTQYF	TGTGCCAGCAGTCCGGCGGGTCAGTACACACACACAGATACGCAGTATTTT
TRBV27	.	.	TRBJ2-1	CASSPQRTAYNEQFF	TGTGCCAGCAGTCCCCAGCGGACCGCCTACAATGAGCAGTTCTTC
TRBV29-1	TRBD2	few	TRBJ2-1	CSVDSGGGNEQFF	TGCAGCGTAGATTCGGGAGGGGGTAATGAGCAGTTCTTC
TRBV6-1	TRBD2	.	TRBJ2-7	CASSEGVAGAIYEQYF	TGTGCCAGCAGTGAAGGGGTAGCGGGAGCTATATACGAGCAGTACTTC
TRBV2	TRBD1	.	TRBJ1-4	CASSGDSPRSATNEKLFF	TGTGCCAGCAGTGGGGACAGTCCTCGATCTGCAACTAATGAAAAACTGTTTTTT
TRBV7-2	.	.	TRBJ2-1	CASSLAAPRNEQFF	TGTGCCAGCAGCTTGGCCGCACCTAGGAATGAGCAGTTCTTC
TRBV5-6	TRBD2	.	TRBJ2-5	CASSGPGLPQETQYF	TGTGCCAGCAGCGGACCGGGACTACCCCAAGAGACCCAGTACTTC
TRBV5-8	.	.	TRBJ2-1	CASSQRESSYNEQFF	TGTGCCAGCAGCCAAAGGGAGAGCTCCTACAATGAGCAGTTCTTC
TRBV29-1	TRBD2	.	TRBJ2-1	CSVEWLAGEKTYNEQFF	TGCAGCGTTGAATGGCTAGCGGGAGAAAAAACCTACAATGAGCAGTTCTTC
TRBV29-1	.	few	TRBJ2-5	CSGKTGQETQYF	TGCAGCGGAAAGACAGGACAAGAGACCCAGTACTTC
TRBV27	TRBD1	.	TRBJ2-7	CASSSNRQGVYEQYF	TGTGCCAGCAGTTCAAATCGACAGGGAGTTTACGAGCAGTACTTC
TRBV7-2	.	once	TRBJ2-7	CASSLLGGVLLEQYF	TGTGCCAGCAGCTTATTAGGGGGAGTGCTTCTCGAGCAGTACTTC
TRBV7-6	TRBD1	.	TRBJ2-1	CASSWQGESYNEQFF	TGTGCCAGCAGCTGGCAGGGGGAGTCCTACAATGAGCAGTTCTTC
TRBV11-2	.	.	TRBJ2-1	CASSFYDNEQFF	TGTGCCAGCAGCTTCTATGACAATGAGCAGTTCTTC
TRBV14	.	.	TRBJ1-2	CASSREDAGSGGIGYTF	TGTGCCAGCAGCCGAGAAGACGCAGGGTCCGGGGGGATCGGCTACACCTTC